A selection of T cell receptor beta chains follows, all from one sample in a study of T-cell memory formation after mild COVID-19. TCRdb called the 5' RACE reads again in MiXCR, with one record for every CDR3 protein. The sample records 350,000 to 500,000 distinct CDR3 sequences, more than 20% being singletons. The sequencing input was PBMCs or a T cell subset sorted from them (not recorded which). The receptors shown here come from an adult woman who had mild COVID-19 (a few samples of this study predate the infection). Cell type and time point are not known. The conserved cysteine and the conserved F or W are not part of the CDR3 here.

>TRBJ2-7|TRBV5-1
ASSPETRGKQY
>TRBJ2-1|TRBV2
ASSTGPSYPGNEQF
>TRBJ1-2|TRBV6-6
ASMRSTGDYT
>TRBJ2-2|TRBV7-9
ASSLDPLNTGELF
>TRBJ2-7|TRBV6-5
ASSYGQGNYEQY
>TRBJ1-2|TRBV20-1
SAGQGAAYGYT
>TRBJ2-6|TRBV20-1
SARGLGSGANVLT
>TRBJ2-7|TRBV19
ASRTGQGEQY
>TRBJ2-1|TRBV11-2
ASSARDKGVTGANEQF
>TRBJ2-4|TRBV20-1
SATSGTAKNIQY
>TRBJ2-3|TRBV29-1
SVQRWGGTQY
>TRBJ1-2|TRBV7-6
ASSLGRAANYGYT
>TRBJ1-2|TRBV29-1
SVGEYRVVGGDGYT
>TRBJ2-3|TRBV5-1
ASSPGDSARLDTQY
>TRBJ1-5|TRBV4-1
ASSQDEGHGNQPQH
>TRBJ2-7|TRBV12-3/TRBV12-4
ASSSEGIPYEQY
>TRBJ2-2|TRBV5-1
ASTVGGATTGELF
>TRBJ2-1|TRBV7-2
ASSLGTSGSPAYNEQF
>TRBJ1-5|TRBV6-2/TRBV6-3
ASSRTGAGQPQH
>TRBJ1-2|TRBV6-5
ASTVEPRAGARGYT
>TRBJ2-1|TRBV20-1
SAPTSGIRGEF
>TRBJ1-1|TRBV19
ATQHRGEGTEAF
>TRBJ1-5|TRBV28
ASSLFLSGNQPQH
>TRBJ2-7|TRBV4-1
ASSQGSGNYEQY
>TRBJ2-7|TRBV15
ATSRVRRNVRYEQY
>TRBJ2-7|TRBV20-1
SALRQGLAGGHKQY
>TRBJ2-7|TRBV7-6
ASSFRPRQGAGNEQY
>TRBJ2-7|TRBV7-9
ASSLLSNQHAEQY
>TRBJ1-6|TRBV4-1
ASSQDGTPGSLH
>TRBJ2-1|TRBV7-2
ASSLGDRDPYNEQF
>TRBJ2-5|TRBV9
ASSWGGGQETQY
>TRBJ1-2|TRBV7-9
ASSFRRDNYGYT
>TRBJ1-3|TRBV10-3
AIGAWSGNTIY
>TRBJ2-1|TRBV6-8
ASSYCLAGVTYNEQF
>TRBJ1-3|TRBV6-2/TRBV6-3
ASSFRPTSGNTIY
>TRBJ1-3|TRBV12-3/TRBV12-4
ASSLGITITSGNTIY
>TRBJ2-5|TRBV21-1
ASSHIWRSSQETQY
>TRBJ2-5|TRBV29-1
SVEAGFETQY
>TRBJ2-6|TRBV24-1
ATSDPRVSGANVLT